The 29 T cell receptor beta chains below come from one sample, sequenced in a study of a mutant IDH1 vaccine in newly diagnosed glioma. Documented time point: week 35, safety follow-up. In every dose of vaccine, 300 ug of mutant IDH1 20-mer peptide was given alongside topical imiquimod. Assay: immunoSEQ multiplex PCR; the TCRdb copy retains only in-frame clones and omits some. The sample records 50,000 to 70,000 clones, 74% being singletons. Their target antigens are unknown. The input for sequencing was PBMCs, taken from a glioma patient whose treatment included an IDH1 peptide vaccine. These receptors all stem from a man aged 45 to 65 with glioma.

The genes are TRBV30 and TRBJ2-7; 7 bases line up with TRBD1. CDR3 length equals 14 residues. The V gene's germline CDR1 is GTSNPN and CDR2 SVGIG (reference sequence). Unmatched junction bases numbered 8, after V lost 6 bases and J lost 0 bases. DNA of the CDR3: TGTGCCTGTGACAGGGCAATGAGCTCCTACGAGCAGTACTTC. Translating it yields CACDRAMSSYEQYF. The full variable domain, rest sourced from reference TRBV30 and TRBJ2-7, is SQTIHQWPATLVQPVGSPLSLECTVEGTSNPNLYWYRQAAGRGLQLLFYSVGIGQISSEVPQNLSASRPQDRQFILSSKKLLLSDSGFYLCACDRAMSSYEQYFGPGTRLTVT.

Only a few counts were recorded for this clone. This chain links TRBV5-1 with TRBJ2-3; D possibly corresponds to TRBD2 (6 bases). This CDR3 region has 13 residues. V lost 5 bases, J lost 5 bases, and 12 bases lay in between. From germline, CDR1 is SGHRS and CDR2 YFSETQ. CDR3 nucleotides: TGCGCCAGCAGTCTCCCCGGGGGAGATACGCAGTATTTT. It translates to CASSLPGGDTQYF.

The chain carries TRBV6-5 and TRBJ2-7, with D perhaps matching TRBD1 or TRBD2 (5 bases each). The CDR3 sequence is 13 residues long. Trimming left V 6 bases short and J 2 bases short, with 11 bases between. Germline lookup yields CDR1 MNHEY and CDR2 SVGAGI. The chain's CDR3 is CASSRDVPYEQYF. For the CDR3, the DNA is TGTGCCAGCAGCAGGGACGTCCCCTACGAGCAGTACTTC.

The gene calls are TRBV7-3 and TRBJ2-3; 12 bases align to TRBD2. CDR1 and CDR2 (germline): SGHTA, FQGTGA. V lost 3 bases, J lost 5 bases, and 6 bases stayed unmatched. The CDR3 totals 16 residues. CDR3: CASSFLAGGRGDTQYF. The CDR3 DNA sequence: TGTGCCAGCAGCTTTCTAGCGGGGGGGCGGGGAGATACGCAGTATTTT.

This sequence joins TRBV5-8 and TRBJ2-7; D remains unclear. This CDR3 contains 14 residues. Germline V lookup: CDR1 SGHTS, CDR2 YDEGEE. Between the trimmed V and J ends, which lost 4 bases and 2 bases, there was a span of 13 bases. CDR3 DNA: TGTGCCAGCAGCCTCTCAGGTCCAGCCTACGAGCAGTACTTC. This gives the protein CASSLSGPAYEQYF.

The chain employs TRBV6-5 and TRBJ1-1, with unresolved D. V dropped 7 bases and J dropped 3 bases, with 15 bases sitting between them. This CDR3 spans 14 amino acids. Germline V gene lookup returns CDR1 MNHEY and CDR2 SVGAGI. As DNA, the CDR3 is TGTGCCAGCACCTCGGACCTCGCGGACACTGAAGCTTTCTTT. It translates to CASTSDLADTEAFF.

The chain is built from TRBV4-3 and TRBJ1-3; D is undetermined. CDR1 and CDR2 from the germline V gene are LGHNA and YSLEER. Trimming removed 0 bases at V and 4 bases at J, with 10 bases between. The length of the CDR3 is 15 residues. In DNA, the CDR3 is TGCGCCAGCAGCCAAGATTGGACGGTGGGAAACACCATATATTTT. Translated, it gives CASSQDWTVGNTIYF.

The chain couples TRBV2 to TRBJ2-1, with TRBD1 matching over 7 bases. After removal of 4 bases from V and 0 bases from J, the junction contained 3 bases not matched to a gene. The CDR3 loop spans 15 amino acids. Germline-derived CDR1 and CDR2 are SNHLY and FYNNEI. CDR3 amino acids: CASSVDRASYNEQFF. CDR3 DNA: TGTGCCAGCAGTGTCGACAGGGCCTCCTACAATGAGCAGTTCTTC.

This clone has only a few counts. The rearrangement joins TRBV11-2 to TRBJ1-1, with D possibly TRBD1 on 5 matching bases. Trimming took 7 bases from V and 1 from J, leaving 13 bases between them. Germline V CDR1 and CDR2: SGHAT, FQNNGV. The CDR3 is made up of 14 amino acids. The CDR3, as DNA: TGTGCCAGCATCGCAGGGTGGGGGAACACTGAAGCTTTCTTT. It is translated as CASIAGWGNTEAFF.

This chain joins TRBV30 and TRBJ2-1; D not certain. Trimming pared 1 base from V and 3 bases from J, leaving 10 bases between. Germline loops: CDR1 GTSNPN, CDR2 SVGIG (reference sequence). The CDR3 is 14 amino acids. CDR3 DNA sequence: TGTGCCTGGAGTGCTAGTACCCTCTACAATGAGCAGTTCTTC. It translates to CAWSASTLYNEQFF.

The rearrangement joins TRBV30 to TRBJ1-5; D not resolved. The CDR3 is 14 residues long. V was trimmed by 4 bases and J by 7 bases, leaving 17 bases between them. CDR1 is GTSNPN and CDR2 is SVGIG in the germline V gene (reference sequence). The CDR3 DNA reads TGTGCCTGGACCCAAAGGCCGGGTTGGCAGCCCCAGCATTTT. This gives the protein CAWTQRPGWQPQHF.

J is TRBJ2-5 and V is TRBV6-6; D call uncertain. The germline V and J ends were trimmed by 7 bases and 2 bases, with 8 bases remaining between them. Germline assignment: CDR1 MNHNY and CDR2 SVGAGI (reference sequence). The CDR3 runs to 12 residues. The CDR3 DNA reads TGTGCCAGCAAACTGGGGCAAGAGACCCAGTACTTC. Translation: CASKLGQETQYF.

This sequence joins TRBV27 and TRBJ2-7; D uncertain. The germline V gene encodes CDR1 MNHEY and CDR2 SMNVEV (reference sequence). The CDR3 has 14 amino acids. V was cut by 5 bases and J by 5 bases, with 16 bases left in between. The CDR3 is CASSEYSPLDEQYF. CDR3 nucleotide sequence: TGTGCCAGCAGTGAGTATAGCCCCCTCGACGAGCAGTACTTC.

The chain couples TRBV25-1 to TRBJ2-7; the D gene is possibly TRBD2 (5 bases). There are 12 residues in the CDR3. Germline-derived CDR1 and CDR2 are MGHDK and SYGVNS. Trimming shortened V by 7 bases and J by 3 bases, and 10 bases separated the two germline ends. CDR3 sequence (DNA): TGTGCCAGCACACGGGGAGTCTACGAGCAGTACTTC. This gives the protein CASTRGVYEQYF.

This rearrangement joins TRBV19 to TRBJ1-2, with TRBD1 identical over 9 bases. V shed 7 bases, J shed 1 base, and the junction held 7 bases outside the gene matches. Germline lookup yields CDR1 LNHDA and CDR2 SQIVND (reference sequence). CDR3 length: 15 amino acids. The chain's CDR3 is CASTQPGQGNYGYTF. The CDR3 DNA follows: TGTGCCAGTACTCAACCGGGACAGGGTAACTATGGCTACACCTTC.

With respect to this clone: This same CDR3 is encoded by further DNA sequences in the sample. The chain combines TRBV30 with TRBJ1-5; maybe TRBD1 (5 bases). Germline CDR1 is GTSNPN and CDR2 is SVGIG (reference sequence). The CDR3 has 13 amino acids. The V gene lost 0 bases and the J gene lost 5 bases, with 8 bases spanning the gap. The CDR3: CAWSVTGDQPQHF. In DNA, the CDR3 is TGTGCCTGGAGTGTTACGGGGGATCAGCCCCAGCATTTT.

V usage is TRBV9 and J usage is TRBJ2-3; 7 nucleotides match TRBD1. Germline trimming cut 4 bases from V and 3 bases from J; bases unmatched to any gene: 8. The CDR3 contains 15 residues. In germline, CDR1 is SGDLS, CDR2 YYNGEE. The DNA for the CDR3 is TGTGCCAGCAGCAAACGACAGGGTTTAACAGATACGCAGTATTTT. Protein sequence: CASSKRQGLTDTQYF.

This sequence joins TRBV15 and TRBJ1-5; weak D call: TRBD1 (5 bases). V was shortened by 0 bases and J by 3 bases, with 15 bases between the two germline ends. In germline, CDR1 is LNHNV, CDR2 YYDKDF (reference sequence). The CDR3 covers 17 residues. CDR3 loop: CATSRDRAGMANQPQHF. In nucleotides, the CDR3 is TGTGCCACCAGCAGAGATCGGGCAGGGATGGCCAATCAGCCCCAGCATTTT.

This chain uses TRBV18 with TRBJ1-5; D is uncertain. Trimming took off 4 bases at V and 0 bases at J, with 7 bases between the two ends. The length of the CDR3 is 14 residues. Germline V gene data show CDR1 as KGHSH and CDR2 as LQKENI. This CDR3 is CASSREVSNQPQHF. The CDR3, as DNA: TGTGCCAGCTCACGGGAGGTTAGCAATCAGCCCCAGCATTTT.

The chain combines TRBV5-6 with TRBJ1-5; the D is unclear. The CDR3 has 13 residues. CDR1 SGHDT and CDR2 YYEEEE come from the germline V gene. V lost 2 bases to trimming and J lost 9 bases, with 12 bases between them. As DNA, the CDR3 is TGTGCCAGCAGCTTAGGGTATGAGGGGCCCCAGCATTTT. It encodes CASSLGYEGPQHF.

This clone occurred many times. The chain couples TRBV14 to TRBJ2-1; a weak D match, TRBD2 (7 bases). V lost 4 bases and J lost 13, with 23 bases in between. Germline V gene data show CDR1 as SGHDN and CDR2 as FVKESK. This CDR3 contains 15 residues. DNA of the CDR3: TGTGCCAGCAGCCTGGGCTTTGTGGGGGGGCCTCTCCAGTTCTTC. Translated: CASSLGFVGGPLQFF.

The rearrangement uses TRBV4-1 and TRBJ2-5; TRBD2 matches at 8 bases. The trim removed 0 bases at V and 4 bases at J, leaving 10 bases unmatched. CDR3 size: 17 residues. The germline gives CDR1 MGHRA, CDR2 YSYEKL. The CDR3 nucleotides read TGCGCCAGCAGCCAAGAACCCCTCTCGGGGGGGAGAGAGACCCAGTACTTC. It codes for CASSQEPLSGGRETQYF.

The V and J genes are TRBV25-1 and TRBJ1-1; 7 bases align to TRBD1. Germline-derived CDR1 and CDR2 are MGHDK and SYGVNS. CDR3 length equals 14 residues. After removal of 4 bases from V and 6 bases from J, the junction contained 8 bases not matched to a gene. CDR3 sequence reads: CASSARQGRAEAFF. CDR3 coding DNA: TGTGCCAGCAGTGCGCGACAGGGAAGGGCTGAAGCTTTCTTT.

The V call is TRBV13, the J call TRBJ2-1; TRBD2 matches 9 bases. V dropped 1 base and J dropped 5; count of bases not matched to a gene: 3. This CDR3 region has 15 residues. CDR1 and CDR2 (germline): PRHDT, FYEKMQ (reference sequence). In nucleotides, the CDR3 is TGTGCCAGCAGCTTAGAGGCTAGCGGGGACAATGAGCAGTTCTTC. Encoded protein: CASSLEASGDNEQFF.

The chain uses TRBV7-9 and TRBJ1-5; TRBD1 matches 10 bases. V shed 5 bases, J shed 12 bases, and the junction held 4 bases outside the gene matches. CDR3 size: 12 residues. Germline loops: CDR1 SEHNR, CDR2 FQNEAQ (reference sequence). CDR3 nucleotide sequence: TGTGCCAGCAGCGAGACAGGGGGCGGCCAGCATTTT. Its translation: CASSETGGGQHF.

The rearrangement links TRBV30 to TRBJ1-2; D is unclear. The CDR3 runs 14 residues. Germline loops: CDR1 GTSNPN, CDR2 SVGIG (reference sequence). The ends were cut back, 4 bases at V and 6 bases at J, with 18 bases in the middle. CDR3 DNA sequence: TGTGCCTGGAAATCGTATACCCAGGCCCATGGCTACACCTTC. It encodes CAWKSYTQAHGYTF.

This chain uses TRBV7-2 with TRBJ1-1; D not certain. Germline CDR1 SGHTA, CDR2 FQGNSA. V lost 1 base and J 8 bases, leaving 8 bases between the germline ends. The CDR3 extends over 12 amino acids. The CDR3: CASSLGLKEAFF. The CDR3 DNA sequence: TGTGCCAGCAGCTTAGGCCTTAAAGAAGCTTTCTTT.

This clone was recorded a few times. The rearrangement links TRBV18 to TRBJ1-1; D not certain. CDR1 KGHSH and CDR2 LQKENI come from the germline V gene. The CDR3 totals 14 residues. Trimming shortened V by 1 base and J by 5 bases, and 11 bases separated the two germline ends. The CDR3 DNA sequence: TGTGCCAGCTCACCACAGGGAGAAGGAACTGAAGCTTTCTTT. Its protein is CASSPQGEGTEAFF.

The chain carries TRBV27 and TRBJ2-7, with D possibly being TRBD2 (5 bases). V lost 6 bases and J 6 bases, leaving 9 bases between the germline ends. The CDR3 consists of 11 residues. Germline CDR1 and CDR2: MNHEY and SMNVEV (reference sequence). CDR3 residues: CASRYSGEQYF. The CDR3 DNA follows: TGTGCCAGCAGGTACAGCGGCGAGCAGTACTTC.